The 27 T cell receptor beta chains reported below all come from one sample, sequenced in a study of T cells in Graves' hyperthyroidism and ophthalmopathy. The CDR3 regions of TCR beta were amplified from RNA transcripts. Carried out on the TCR CDR3, a first-round RT-PCR used the HTBI primer set. TCRdb itself ran the multiplex PCR reads through MiXCR, one entry per CDR3 protein. The table records around 690,000 distinct CDR3 sequences, 20% of them present only once. Sequenced: blood. The receptor set was obtained from a young man with Graves' ophthalmopathy.

The genes are TRBV27 and TRBJ2-7, with 7 bases matching TRBD2. The CDR3 is 14 amino acids. Germline CDR1 and CDR2: MNHEY and SMNVEV (reference sequence). J gave up 2 bases and V 6 bases, and 7 bases lay outside the gene matches. This chain's CDR3 is CASRSGEGPYEQYF. The DNA for the CDR3 is TGTGCCAGCAGGAGTGGGGAGGGTCCCTACGAGCAGTACTTC.

This chain's CDR3 is CATTGVSGANVLTF. The CDR3 DNA reads TGTGCCACCACAGGGGTCTCTGGGGCCAACGTCCTGACTTTC. The chain employs TRBV12-3 or TRBV12-4 and TRBJ2-6, with 7 bases that match TRBD1. The CDR3 length is 14 residues. With V trimmed by 10 bases and J by 0 bases, 3 bases remained unmatched.

The genes are TRBV12-5 and TRBJ2-5; TRBD1 matches 9 bases. CDR1 is LGHNT, CDR2 FRNRAP, per germline. With V trimmed by 0 bases and J by 5 bases, 7 bases remained unmatched. The CDR3 loop spans 16 amino acids. In nucleotides, the CDR3 is TGTGCTAGTGGTTTGGTGCATGGGACAGGGTTGGAGACCCAGTACTTC. Amino acids: CASGLVHGTGLETQYF.

V and J are TRBV5-1 and TRBJ2-7, with 10 bases lining up with TRBD2. Germline V gene data show CDR1 as SGHRS and CDR2 as YFSETQ. The CDR3 totals 16 residues. Losses at the gene ends were 4 bases for V and 0 bases for J; bases not matched to a gene: 7. This CDR3 reads CASSAGTSAFSYEQYF. Here the CDR3 DNA reads TGCGCCAGCAGCGCCGGGACTAGCGCTTTCTCCTACGAGCAGTACTTC.

The J gene is TRBJ2-7, the V gene TRBV9; 10 nucleotides agree with TRBD2. Germline-derived CDR1 and CDR2 are SGDLS and YYNGEE. The V segment lost 0 bases and the J segment 5 bases; nucleotides outside the gene matches: 8. CDR3 length: 16 amino acids. The DNA for the CDR3 is TGTGCCAGCAGCGTAGGGCGGAGCGGGAGGGTCGACGAGCAGTACTTC. It yields the protein CASSVGRSGRVDEQYF.

On this clonotype: A much larger clone differs by one base, so this may be a read error. The gene calls are TRBV5-1 and TRBJ1-1; D is undetermined. Looked up from germline, CDR1 is SGHRS and CDR2 is YFSETQ. The CDR3 loop spans 14 amino acids. Trimming shortened V by 7 bases and J by 4 bases, and 17 bases separated the two germline ends. The CDR3 region has the DNA TGCGCCAGCGGCTCCGGAAGGCCGGGCACTGAAGCTTTCTTT. Translating gives CASGSGRPGTEAFF.

The chain carries TRBV5-1 and TRBJ2-1; D is uncertain. Germline V gene data show CDR1 as SGHRS and CDR2 as YFSETQ. The CDR3 sequence is 15 residues long. V lost 4 bases and J 0 bases, leaving 11 bases between the germline ends. CDR3 in DNA: TGCGCCAGCAGCCAAGATCAGAGCTCCTACAATGAGCAGTTCTTC. Translating it yields CASSQDQSSYNEQFF.

This clonotype showed up many times. The rearrangement links TRBV2 to TRBJ2-7; D ambiguous. The germline V gene has CDR1 SNHLY and CDR2 FYNNEI. The CDR3 covers 13 residues. Trimming left V 7 bases short and J 6 bases short, with 16 bases between. CDR3 DNA: TGTGCCAGCACCCTCGGCCCAGCCCCCGAGCAGTACTTC. Translating gives CASTLGPAPEQYF.

The rearrangement joins TRBV20-1 to TRBJ2-7; TRBD2 aligns across 14 bases. The CDR3 contains 17 residues. The trim removed 0 bases at V and 0 bases at J, leaving 4 bases unmatched. Germline CDR1 and CDR2: DFQATT and SNEGSKA (reference sequence). The CDR3 nucleotides read TGCAGTGCTAGAGATTTGGGACTAGCGGGGGACTCCTACGAGCAGTACTTC. Translated: CSARDLGLAGDSYEQYF.

This clonotype was counted many times. The gene calls are TRBV2 and TRBJ2-5, with D possibly matching TRBD1 (6 bases). Germline V gene data show CDR1 as SNHLY and CDR2 as FYNNEI. Trimming left V 7 bases short and J 1 base short, with 13 bases between. This CDR3 contains 14 residues. CDR3 in DNA: TGTGCCAGCACCTTACAGGGTACCCAAGAGACCCAGTACTTC. This codes for CASTLQGTQETQYF.

The chain combines TRBV11-2 with TRBJ2-7; 11 bases line up with TRBD2. Germline V CDR1 and CDR2: SGHAT, FQNNGV. The CDR3 is 17 residues long. V shed 7 bases and J 2 bases; nucleotides not matched to a gene: 13. The CDR3 bases are TGTGCCAGCACTGGACAGGACGGGACTAGCGGAGCCTACGAGCAGTACTTC. Residues: CASTGQDGTSGAYEQYF.

CDR3 DNA: TGTGCCAGCAGCTCAGATGGGACTAGCGGGAGGAAAGTAGACACCGGGGAGCTGTTTTTT. It specifies CASSSDGTSGRKVDTGELFF. The V and J genes are TRBV7-2 and TRBJ2-2; 15 bases agree with TRBD2. Trimming took 4 bases from V and 3 from J; bases not matched to a gene: 12. This CDR3 comprises 20 residues. Germline CDR1 reads SGHTA; CDR2 reads FQGNSA. The full variable domain, its missing parts supplied by reference TRBV7-2 and TRBJ2-2, is GAGVSQSPSNKVTEKGKDVELRCDPISGHTALYWYRQSLGQGLEFLIYFQGNSAPDKSGLPSDRFSAERTGGSVSTLTIQRTQQEDSAVYLCASSSDGTSGRKVDTGELFFGEGSRLTVL.

This clonotype is a singleton in its sample. The chain combines TRBV3-1 with TRBJ1-4; no clear D. Germline CDR1 and CDR2: LGHDT and YNNKEL (reference sequence). V was clipped by 0 bases and J by 3 bases, with 17 bases between them. This CDR3 contains 18 residues. CDR3 nucleotides: TGTGCCAGCAGCCAAGATATAGCAGCCGGCCCGGCTAATGAAAAACTGTTTTTT. Translated: CASSQDIAAGPANEKLFF.

On this clonotype: A single base separates this from a much larger clone, so it may be a read error. The rearrangement joins TRBV5-1 to TRBJ2-7, with 8 bases lining up with TRBD1. V lost 3 bases and J lost 3; bases outside the gene matches: 8. Germline V CDR1 and CDR2: SGHRS, YFSETQ. This CDR3 region has 15 residues. Here the CDR3 DNA reads TGCGCCAGCAGCTCGAGCGGCGGACAGGGCTACGAGCAGTACTTC. Its protein is CASSSSGGQGYEQYF.

The chain links TRBV6-5 to TRBJ1-5; D is unclear. The CDR3 covers 18 residues. Trimming pared 2 bases from V and 0 bases from J, leaving 17 bases between. Germline V gene data show CDR1 as MNHEY and CDR2 as SVGAGI. The CDR3 sequence is CASSYHHREKYSNQPQHF. For the CDR3, the DNA is TGTGCCAGCAGTTACCATCACCGGGAGAAATATAGCAATCAGCCCCAGCATTTT.

The gene calls are TRBV7-9 and TRBJ1-1, with D unresolved. Germline CDR1 reads SEHNR; CDR2 reads FQNEAQ (reference sequence). The CDR3 is 13 amino acids. The ends were cut back, 7 bases at V and 5 bases at J, with 14 bases in the middle. The CDR3 loop is CASTNTGVTEAFF. DNA for the CDR3: TGTGCCAGCACCAATACCGGGGTGACTGAAGCTTTCTTT.

The chain combines TRBV4-1 with TRBJ2-7; 10 bases fit TRBD2. V shed 4 bases and J 3 bases; nucleotides not matched to a gene: 9. CDR3 length: 16 amino acids. Germline CDR1 and CDR2: MGHRA and YSYEKL. The CDR3 reads CASSPTLLAGRYEQYF. The DNA of the CDR3 is TGCGCCAGCAGCCCCACCCTACTAGCGGGACGCTACGAGCAGTACTTC.

This clonotype has at least ten counts. V and J are TRBV7-9 and TRBJ1-4; 9 bases line up with TRBD1. The CDR3 consists of 14 residues. CDR1 is SEHNR and CDR2 is FQNEAQ in the germline V gene (reference sequence). The V gene end was trimmed by 5 bases and the J gene end by 7 bases; junction bases not matched to a gene: 5. CDR3 DNA: TGTGCCAGCAGCCAGGGACAGGGTCGTGAAAAACTGTTTTTT. Its translation is CASSQGQGREKLFF. The full variable domain, completed using reference TRBV7-9 and TRBJ1-4, is DTGVSQNPRHKITKRGQNVTFRCDPISEHNRLYWYRQTLGQGPEFLTYFQNEAQLEKSRLLSDRFSAERPKGSFSTLEIQRTEQGDSAMYLCASSQGQGREKLFFGSGTQLSVL.

This clonotype has more than one count but fewer than ten. The chain has TRBV19 and TRBJ2-2, with D unresolved. CDR3 length: 14 residues. Germline CDR1 is LNHDA and CDR2 is SQIVND (reference sequence). The V gene lost 2 bases and the J gene lost 5 bases, with 9 bases spanning the gap. This CDR3 is CASSIPQTTGELFF. The CDR3 bases are TGTGCCAGTAGTATACCCCAAACAACCGGGGAGCTGTTTTTT. Full variable domain (rest looked up from reference TRBV19 and TRBJ2-2): DGGITQSPKYLFRKEGQNVTLSCEQNLNHDAMYWYRQDPGQGLRLIYYSQIVNDFQKGDIAEGYSVSREKKESFPLTVTSAQKNPTAFYLCASSIPQTTGELFFGEGSRLTVL.

The chain uses TRBV11-2 and TRBJ1-2, with TRBD1 matching 7 bases. CDR1 and CDR2 (germline): SGHAT, FQNNGV. The CDR3 covers 13 residues. The trim removed 5 bases at V and 5 bases at J, leaving 5 bases unmatched. The CDR3 region is CASSGRQGYGYTF. The CDR3 coding sequence is TGTGCCAGCAGCGGAAGACAGGGATATGGCTACACCTTC.

V usage is TRBV9 and J usage is TRBJ2-5; possibly TRBD2 for D (5 bases). Per the germline V gene, CDR1 is SGDLS and CDR2 is YYNGEE. The length of the CDR3 is 17 residues. Trimming pared 0 bases from V and 3 bases from J, leaving 18 bases between. The CDR3 DNA follows: TGTGCCAGCAGCGTAGGGAGGCGGGTTGAACTTGAAGAGACCCAGTACTTC. Its translation is CASSVGRRVELEETQYF.

The chain couples TRBV14 to TRBJ2-7, with 8 positions matching TRBD2. Per the germline V gene, CDR1 is SGHDN and CDR2 is FVKESK. The CDR3 is 15 residues long. The V gene end was trimmed by 4 bases and the J gene end by 0 bases; junction bases not matched to a gene: 5. This chain's CDR3 is CASSLTSGPSYEQYF. The CDR3 region has the DNA TGTGCCAGCAGCCTTACTAGCGGCCCCTCCTACGAGCAGTACTTC.

This clonotype was counted a few times. V usage is TRBV7-2 and J usage is TRBJ2-7; TRBD1 might be the D (6 bases). The ends were cut back, 6 bases at V and 7 bases at J, with 10 bases in the middle. CDR1 is SGHTA and CDR2 is FQGNSA in the germline V gene. The CDR3 is made up of 11 amino acids. In DNA form, the CDR3 reads TGTGCCAGCAGACTAACAGGGGAGCAGTACTTC. This translates into CASRLTGEQYF.

The chain couples TRBV6-6 to TRBJ2-2, with unresolved D. The CDR3 covers 16 residues. CDR1 MNHNY and CDR2 SVGAGI come from the germline V gene (reference sequence). V lost 0 bases to trimming and J lost 4 bases, with 12 bases between them. CDR3 bases: TGTGCCAGCAGTTACTCGACTTCGGACCTCACCGGGGAGCTGTTTTTT. Amino acid sequence: CASSYSTSDLTGELFF.

The chain employs TRBV9 and TRBJ2-3; D is possibly TRBD2 (5 bases). The CDR3 has 15 amino acids. The germline V gene has CDR1 SGDLS and CDR2 YYNGEE. Trimming left V 0 bases short and J 2 bases short, with 10 bases between. The CDR3 loop reads CASSVGTGNTDTQYF. In DNA form, the CDR3 reads TGTGCCAGCAGCGTAGGAACGGGGAACACAGATACGCAGTATTTT.

This clonotype was picked up many times. V gene TRBV2 combines with J gene TRBJ1-1; D is unresolved. CDR1 is SNHLY and CDR2 is FYNNEI in the germline V gene. The CDR3 totals 17 residues. V gave up 3 bases and J gave up 4 bases, with 21 bases separating them. The CDR3: CASSEWRISSLGTEAFF. The CDR3 nucleotides are TGTGCCAGCAGTGAGTGGCGTATATCATCCTTGGGCACTGAAGCTTTCTTT.

This clonotype was found a few times. The V and J genes are TRBV29-1 and TRBJ2-3; D might be TRBD1 or TRBD2, each matching 5 bases. CDR1 and CDR2 from the germline V gene are SQVTM and ANQGSEA. V was cut by 3 bases and J by 2 bases, with 12 bases left in between. The CDR3 runs 14 residues. The CDR3 sequence: CSVERGRNTDTQYF. CDR3 coding DNA: TGCAGCGTTGAGAGGGGAAGGAACACAGATACGCAGTATTTT.